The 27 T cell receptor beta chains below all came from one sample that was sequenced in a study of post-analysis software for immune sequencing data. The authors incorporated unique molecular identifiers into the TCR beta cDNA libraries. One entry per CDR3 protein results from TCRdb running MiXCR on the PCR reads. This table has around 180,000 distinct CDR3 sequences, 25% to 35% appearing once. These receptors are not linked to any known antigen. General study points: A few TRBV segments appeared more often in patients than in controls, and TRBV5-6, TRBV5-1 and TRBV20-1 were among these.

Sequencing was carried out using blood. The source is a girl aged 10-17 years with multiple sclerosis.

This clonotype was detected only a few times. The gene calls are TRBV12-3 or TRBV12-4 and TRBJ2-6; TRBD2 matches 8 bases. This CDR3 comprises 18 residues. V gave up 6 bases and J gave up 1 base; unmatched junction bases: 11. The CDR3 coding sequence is TGTGCCAGCAGCGCGATCCCGGGAGGGCAATCTGGGGCCAACGTCCTGACTTTC. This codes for CASSAIPGGQSGANVLTF.

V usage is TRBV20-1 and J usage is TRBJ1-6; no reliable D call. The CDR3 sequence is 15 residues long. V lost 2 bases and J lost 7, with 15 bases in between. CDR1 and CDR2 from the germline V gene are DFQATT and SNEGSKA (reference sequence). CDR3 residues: CSARRTANGNSPLHF. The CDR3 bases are TGCAGTGCTAGAAGGACGGCCAACGGGAATTCACCCCTCCACTTT.

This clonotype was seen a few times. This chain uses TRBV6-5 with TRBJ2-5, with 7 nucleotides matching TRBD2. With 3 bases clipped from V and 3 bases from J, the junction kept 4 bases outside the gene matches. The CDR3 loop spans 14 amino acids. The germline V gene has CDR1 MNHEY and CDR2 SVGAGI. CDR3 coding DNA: TGTGCCAGCAGTTATGGAGGACTAGAAGAGACCCAGTACTTC. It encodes CASSYGGLEETQYF.

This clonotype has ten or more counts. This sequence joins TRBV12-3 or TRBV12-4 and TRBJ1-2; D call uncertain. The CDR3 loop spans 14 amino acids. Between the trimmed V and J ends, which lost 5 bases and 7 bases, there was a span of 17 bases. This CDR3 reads CASSKGSGVIGYTF. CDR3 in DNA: TGTGCCAGCAGTAAAGGTTCCGGGGTGATTGGCTACACCTTC.

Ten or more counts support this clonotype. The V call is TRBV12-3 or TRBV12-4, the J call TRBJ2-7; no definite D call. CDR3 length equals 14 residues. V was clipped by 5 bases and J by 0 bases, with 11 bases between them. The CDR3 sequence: CASSQTVSSYEQYF. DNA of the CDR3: TGTGCCAGCAGTCAGACCGTTTCCTCCTACGAGCAGTACTTC.

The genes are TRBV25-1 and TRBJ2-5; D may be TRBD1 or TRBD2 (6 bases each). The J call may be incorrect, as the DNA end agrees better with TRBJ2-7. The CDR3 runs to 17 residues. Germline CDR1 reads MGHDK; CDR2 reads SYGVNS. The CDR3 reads CASSEWGDLQGMREQYF. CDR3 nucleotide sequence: TGTGCCAGCAGTGAATGGGGGGATTTACAGGGTATGCGCGAGCAGTACTTC.

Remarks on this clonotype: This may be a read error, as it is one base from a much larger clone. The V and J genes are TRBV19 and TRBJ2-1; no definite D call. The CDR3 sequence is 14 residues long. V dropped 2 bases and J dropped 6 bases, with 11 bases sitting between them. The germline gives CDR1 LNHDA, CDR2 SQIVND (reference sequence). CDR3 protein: CASSIRSAANEQFF. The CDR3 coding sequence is TGTGCCAGTAGTATACGAAGTGCAGCCAATGAGCAGTTCTTC.

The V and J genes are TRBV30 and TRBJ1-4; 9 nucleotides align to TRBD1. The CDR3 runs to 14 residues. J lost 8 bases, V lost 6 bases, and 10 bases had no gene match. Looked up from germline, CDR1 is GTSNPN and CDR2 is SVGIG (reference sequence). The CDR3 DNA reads TGTGCCTGTCAACCCGGGACAGGGATCGAAAAACTGTTTTTT. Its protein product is CACQPGTGIEKLFF.

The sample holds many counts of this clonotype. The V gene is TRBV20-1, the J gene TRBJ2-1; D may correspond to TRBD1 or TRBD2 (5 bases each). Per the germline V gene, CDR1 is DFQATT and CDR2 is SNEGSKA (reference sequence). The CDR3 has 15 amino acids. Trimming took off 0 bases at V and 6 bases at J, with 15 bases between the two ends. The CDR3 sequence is CSAREGTRDGNEQFF. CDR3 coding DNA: TGCAGTGCTAGAGAGGGGACCCGCGACGGCAATGAGCAGTTCTTC.

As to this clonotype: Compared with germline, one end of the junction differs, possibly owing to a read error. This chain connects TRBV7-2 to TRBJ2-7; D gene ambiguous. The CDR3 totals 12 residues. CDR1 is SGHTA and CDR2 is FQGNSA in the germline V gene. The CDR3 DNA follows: TGTGCCAGCAGCTTTTTTTCCTACGAGCGGTACTTC. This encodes CASSFFSYERYF. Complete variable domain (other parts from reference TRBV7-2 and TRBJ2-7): GAGVSQSPSNKVTEKGKDVELRCDPISGHTALYWYRQSLGQGLEFLIYFQGNSAPDKSGLPSDRFSAERTGGSVSTLTIQRTQQEDSAVYLCASSFFSYERYFGPGTRLTVT.

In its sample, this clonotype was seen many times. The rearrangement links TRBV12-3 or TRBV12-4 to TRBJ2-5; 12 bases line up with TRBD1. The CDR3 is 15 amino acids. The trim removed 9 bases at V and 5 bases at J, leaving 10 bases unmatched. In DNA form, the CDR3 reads TGTGCCAGTTCATCGGGACAGGGGGCGCTGGAGACCCAGTACTTC. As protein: CASSSGQGALETQYF.

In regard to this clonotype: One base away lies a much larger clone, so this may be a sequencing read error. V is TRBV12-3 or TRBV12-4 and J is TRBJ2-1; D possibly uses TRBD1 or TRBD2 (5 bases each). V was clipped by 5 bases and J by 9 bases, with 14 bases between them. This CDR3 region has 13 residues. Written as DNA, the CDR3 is TGTGCCAGCAGTCCACGGGGTCAGGGTGAGCAGTTCTTC. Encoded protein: CASSPRGQGEQFF.

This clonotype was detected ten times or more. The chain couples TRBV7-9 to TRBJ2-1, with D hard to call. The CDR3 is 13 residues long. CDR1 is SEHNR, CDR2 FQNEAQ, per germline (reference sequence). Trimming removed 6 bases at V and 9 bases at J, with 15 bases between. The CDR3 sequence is CASRFYPPGEQFF. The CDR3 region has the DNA TGTGCCAGCAGATTCTATCCCCCTGGTGAGCAGTTCTTC.

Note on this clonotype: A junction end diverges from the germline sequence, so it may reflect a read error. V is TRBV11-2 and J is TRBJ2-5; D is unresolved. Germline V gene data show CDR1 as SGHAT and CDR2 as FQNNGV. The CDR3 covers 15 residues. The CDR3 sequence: CASSLVQRSQETRYF. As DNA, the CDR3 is TGTGCCAGCAGCTTAGTTCAACGCTCCCAAGAGACCCGGTACTTC.

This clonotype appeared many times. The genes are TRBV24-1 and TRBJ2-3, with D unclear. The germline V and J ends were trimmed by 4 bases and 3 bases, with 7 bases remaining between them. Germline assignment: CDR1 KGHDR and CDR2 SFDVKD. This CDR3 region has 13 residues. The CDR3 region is CATSEPYTDTQYF. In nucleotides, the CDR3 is TGTGCCACCAGTGAACCCTATACAGATACGCAGTATTTT.

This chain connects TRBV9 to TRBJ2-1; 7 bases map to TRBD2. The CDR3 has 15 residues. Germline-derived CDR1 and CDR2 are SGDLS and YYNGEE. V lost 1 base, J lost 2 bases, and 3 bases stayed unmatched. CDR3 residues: CASSVYSGAYNEQFF. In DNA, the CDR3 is TGTGCCAGCAGCGTATACAGCGGGGCCTACAATGAGCAGTTCTTC.

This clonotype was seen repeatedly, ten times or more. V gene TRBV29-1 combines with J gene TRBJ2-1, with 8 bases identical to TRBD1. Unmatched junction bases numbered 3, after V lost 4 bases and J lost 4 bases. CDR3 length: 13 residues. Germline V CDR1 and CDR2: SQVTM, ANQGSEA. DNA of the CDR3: TGCAGCGTTGGACAGGGGCTATACAATGAGCAGTTCTTC. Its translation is CSVGQGLYNEQFF.

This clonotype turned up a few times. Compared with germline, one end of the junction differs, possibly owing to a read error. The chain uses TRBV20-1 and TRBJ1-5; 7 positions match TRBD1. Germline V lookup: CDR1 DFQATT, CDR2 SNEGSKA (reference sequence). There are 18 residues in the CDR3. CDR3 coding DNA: TGCAGTGCTAGAGAGGACAGGCGACTAGATTATAGCAATCGGCCCCAGCATTTT. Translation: CSAREDRRLDYSNRPQHF.

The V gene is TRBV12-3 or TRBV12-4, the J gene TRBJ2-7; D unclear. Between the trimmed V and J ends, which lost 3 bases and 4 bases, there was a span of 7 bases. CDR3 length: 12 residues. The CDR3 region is CASSLISYEQYF. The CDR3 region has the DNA TGTGCCAGCAGTTTGATAAGTTACGAGCAGTACTTC.

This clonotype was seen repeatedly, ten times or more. In nucleotides, the CDR3 is TGTGCCAGCAGCCAAGGTCTAGCGGGGTACGAGCAGTACTTC. This encodes CASSQGLAGYEQYF. The rearrangement joins TRBV3-1 to TRBJ2-7, with 9 bases aligning to TRBD2. Germline V lookup: CDR1 LGHDT, CDR2 YNNKEL (reference sequence). V gave up 1 base and J gave up 4 bases; unmatched junction bases: 2. The CDR3 runs 14 residues.

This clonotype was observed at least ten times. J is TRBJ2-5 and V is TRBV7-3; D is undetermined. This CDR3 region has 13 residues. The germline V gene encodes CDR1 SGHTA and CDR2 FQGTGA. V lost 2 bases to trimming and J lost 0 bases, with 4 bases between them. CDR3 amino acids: CASSLFDQETQYF. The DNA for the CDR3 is TGTGCCAGCAGCTTATTTGACCAAGAGACCCAGTACTTC.

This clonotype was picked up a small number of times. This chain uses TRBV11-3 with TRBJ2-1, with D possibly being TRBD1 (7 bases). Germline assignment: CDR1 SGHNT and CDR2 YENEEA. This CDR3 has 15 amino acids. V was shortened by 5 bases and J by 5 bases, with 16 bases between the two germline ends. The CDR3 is CASSLRGTANNEQFF. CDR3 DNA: TGTGCCAGCAGCCTTCGCGGGACAGCCAACAATGAGCAGTTCTTC.

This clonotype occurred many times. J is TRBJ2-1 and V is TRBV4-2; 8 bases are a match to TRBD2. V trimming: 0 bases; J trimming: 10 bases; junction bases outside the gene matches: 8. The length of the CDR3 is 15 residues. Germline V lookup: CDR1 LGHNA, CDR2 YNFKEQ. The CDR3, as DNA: TGTGCCAGCAGCCAAGATTGGACGGGAGGGGGGGAGCAGTTCTTC. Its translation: CASSQDWTGGGEQFF.

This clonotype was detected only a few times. For the CDR3, the DNA is TGCAGTGCTAGAGATTGGCAGGCTAGCAATCAGCCCCAGCATTTT. Translated, it gives CSARDWQASNQPQHF. This chain joins TRBV20-1 and TRBJ1-5, with no clear D. CDR3 size: 15 residues. V was cut by 0 bases and J by 0 bases, with 9 bases left in between. CDR1 is DFQATT, CDR2 SNEGSKA, per germline (reference sequence).

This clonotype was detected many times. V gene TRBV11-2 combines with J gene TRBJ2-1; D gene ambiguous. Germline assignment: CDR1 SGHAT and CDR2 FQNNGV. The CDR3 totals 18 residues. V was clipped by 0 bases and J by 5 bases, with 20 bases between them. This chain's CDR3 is CASSLDPRKGLIHNEQFF. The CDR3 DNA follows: TGTGCCAGCAGCTTAGATCCTCGAAAAGGGCTTATTCACAATGAGCAGTTCTTC.

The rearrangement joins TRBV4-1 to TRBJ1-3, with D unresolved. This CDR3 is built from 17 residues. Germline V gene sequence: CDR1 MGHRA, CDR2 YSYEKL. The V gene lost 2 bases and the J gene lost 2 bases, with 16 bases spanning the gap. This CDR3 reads CASSQLDMGFAGNTIYF. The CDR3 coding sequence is TGCGCCAGCAGCCAATTAGATATGGGTTTCGCTGGAAACACCATATATTTT.

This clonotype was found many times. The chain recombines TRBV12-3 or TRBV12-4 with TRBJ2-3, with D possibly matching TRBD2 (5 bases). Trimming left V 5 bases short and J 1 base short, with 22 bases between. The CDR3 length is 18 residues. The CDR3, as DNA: TGTGCCAGCAGTCCGGGGAGCGGAGGTATCACTCGCACAGATACGCAGTATTTT. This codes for CASSPGSGGITRTDTQYF.